The 27 T cell receptor beta chains below come from one sample, sequenced in a study of blood T cells in healthy people across ages (dated by TCRdb to about 2015). The library was obtained by 5' RACE. Sequencing instrument: Illumina HiSeq 2500. A second roughly 6 to 12 cycle PCR used a sample-barcoded 5' primer and a J-beta primer mix. TCRdb reprocessed the public reads (quality trimming at Q25 with fastp, clone calling with MiXCR) and kept in-frame beta chains. Rows are unified per CDR3 protein, each entry keeping the most common DNA and genes. Within this sample are 650,000 to 1,000,000 distinct CDR3 sequences, with around 45% of them counted one time only. The ten biggest clones cover roughly 18% of the sample. Specimen: blood. The receptors were gathered from an elderly man in good health.

The genes are TRBV5-1 and TRBJ2-5; TRBD1 matches 7 bases. In germline, CDR1 is SGHRS, CDR2 YFSETQ. The CDR3 loop spans 14 amino acids. V trimming: 4 bases; J trimming: 3 bases; junction bases outside the gene matches: 6. The CDR3: CASSQGTAEETQYF. CDR3 coding DNA: TGCGCCAGCAGCCAAGGGACAGCCGAAGAGACCCAGTACTTC.

The V gene is TRBV7-2, the J gene TRBJ2-4; a weak D match, TRBD2 (5 bases). The CDR3 consists of 16 residues. Germline V lookup: CDR1 SGHTA, CDR2 FQGNSA. V lost 5 bases and J 13 bases, leaving 27 bases between the germline ends. CDR3 amino acids: CASSAPGRIGEDEQYF. In nucleotides, the CDR3 is TGTGCCAGCAGCGCCCCGGGAAGGATCGGTGAAGATGAGCAGTACTTC.

This clonotype came up once. V usage is TRBV21-1 and J usage is TRBJ2-1; the D segment call TRBD2 is taken from the table without a DNA check. TRBV21-1 represents a pseudogene. The CDR3 runs to 20 residues. CDR3 DNA sequence: TGTGCCAGCAGTAAGGCTAACTTTGAAGTTCCTAGCGGGAGATGGGGGGAGCAGTTCTTC. It specifies CASSKANFEVPSGRWGEQFF.

The gene calls are TRBV20-1 and TRBJ2-7, with 8 bases aligning to TRBD1. CDR1 is DFQATT, CDR2 SNEGSKA, per germline (reference sequence). The CDR3 runs 14 residues. The V gene end was trimmed by 5 bases and the J gene end by 0 bases; junction bases not matched to a gene: 6. CDR3 in DNA: TGCAGTGCTCTCACCGGACAGGGCTCCTACGAGCAGTACTTC. Its protein product is CSALTGQGSYEQYF.

This chain links TRBV6-1 with TRBJ2-5; no reliable D call. This CDR3 has 14 amino acids. The V gene lost 2 bases and the J gene lost 5 bases, with 12 bases spanning the gap. Germline V gene lookup returns CDR1 MNHNS and CDR2 SASEGT. For the CDR3, the DNA is TGTGCCAGCAGTGAAAACAGATCCCCCGAGACCCAGTACTTC. Translation gives CASSENRSPETQYF.

Only one count was recorded for this clonotype. V is TRBV5-1 and J is TRBJ2-1; possibly TRBD2 for D (6 bases). The DNA end is more similar to TRBJ2-7, so the J call may be wrong. CDR1 is SGHRS and CDR2 is YFSETQ in the germline V gene. The CDR3 has 15 residues. This CDR3 reads CASSLAGVGHNEQYF. The DNA for the CDR3 is TGCGCCAGCAGCTTGGCGGGAGTAGGTCACAATGAGCAGTACTTC.

J is TRBJ2-5 and V is TRBV11-1, with 11 positions matching TRBD2. This CDR3 has 15 amino acids. With V trimmed by 5 bases and J by 4 bases, 6 bases remained unmatched. Germline V gives CDR1 SGHAT, CDR2 FQDESV (reference sequence). This chain's CDR3 is CASSPRLAGIETQYF. CDR3 in DNA: TGTGCCAGCAGCCCTAGACTAGCGGGAATAGAGACCCAGTACTTC.

This chain connects TRBV20-1 to TRBJ1-2; D is undetermined. Germline V gene sequence: CDR1 DFQATT, CDR2 SNEGSKA (reference sequence). This CDR3 is 13 amino acids long. Trimming removed 3 bases at V and 0 bases at J, with 8 bases between. CDR3 sequence: CSARRPSNYGYTF. The CDR3 bases are TGCAGTGCTAGGAGACCTTCTAACTATGGCTACACCTTC.

The chain employs TRBV27 and TRBJ1-1, with D perhaps TRBD1 (5 bases). Germline CDR1 and CDR2: MNHEY and SMNVEV (reference sequence). CDR3 length equals 14 residues. V was cut by 9 bases and J by 1 base, with 15 bases left in between. DNA for the CDR3: TGTGCCAGTCGGGGGTCGGTTTGGAACACTGAAGCTTTCTTT. Its protein is CASRGSVWNTEAFF.

V gene TRBV6-5 combines with J gene TRBJ2-1; tentatively, D is TRBD1 or TRBD2 (5 bases each). The CDR3 is 16 amino acids. CDR1 and CDR2 from the germline V gene are MNHEY and SVGAGI. V dropped 8 bases and J dropped 7 bases, with 24 bases sitting between them. This CDR3 is CASATRGVPLGNEQFF. CDR3 DNA: TGTGCCAGCGCAACTCGAGGGGTCCCACTTGGAAATGAGCAGTTCTTC.

CDR3 coding DNA: TGTGCCAGCAGCCCCGGTTTTTTCACTGAAGCTTTCTTT. Translated, it gives CASSPGFFTEAFF. The rearrangement links TRBV27 to TRBJ1-1; D is uncertain. Trimming left V 6 bases short and J 4 bases short, with 12 bases between. This CDR3 is 13 amino acids long. Looked up from germline, CDR1 is MNHEY and CDR2 is SMNVEV (reference sequence).

This clonotype occurred many times. The rearrangement uses TRBV5-1 and TRBJ2-7, with D perhaps matching TRBD1 or TRBD2 (7 bases each). Germline V gene lookup returns CDR1 SGHRS and CDR2 YFSETQ. Trimming shortened V by 4 bases and J by 1 base, and 9 bases separated the two germline ends. The CDR3 is 13 residues long. In DNA, the CDR3 is TGCGCCAGCAGCCAGGGGGGGTCCTACGAGCAGTACTTC. Protein: CASSQGGSYEQYF. The whole variable domain, remainder taken from reference TRBV5-1 and TRBJ2-7, is KAGVTQTPRYLIKTRGQQVTLSCSPISGHRSVSWYQQTPGQGLQFLFEYFSETQRNKGNFPGRFSGRQFSNSRSEMNVSTLELGDSALYLCASSQGGSYEQYFGPGTRLTVT.

The rearrangement uses TRBV2 and TRBJ2-5; D may be TRBD1 (6 bases). Trimming pared 9 bases from V and 0 bases from J, leaving 8 bases between. The CDR3 extends over 12 amino acids. Germline V CDR1 and CDR2: SNHLY, FYNNEI. This CDR3 is CASRDNQETQYF. Here the CDR3 DNA reads TGTGCCAGTAGGGACAACCAAGAGACCCAGTACTTC.

The rearrangement joins TRBV28 to TRBJ2-5; TRBD1 or TRBD2 may be the D gene (6 bases each). The CDR3 loop spans 15 amino acids. Looked up from germline, CDR1 is MDHEN and CDR2 is SYDVKM. V lost 6 bases and J lost 3, with 17 bases in between. DNA for the CDR3: TGTGCCAGCAGGTTCGCTGGAGGGGGTAAAGAGACCCAGTACTTC. Amino acid sequence: CASRFAGGGKETQYF.

On this clonotype: A much larger clone differs from this one at a single base, so this may be a read error. The rearrangement links TRBV3-1 to TRBJ1-2; D unresolved. The CDR3 contains 16 residues. From germline, CDR1 is LGHDT and CDR2 YNNKEL (reference sequence). The CDR3 reads CASSQEGTVLRYDYTF. As DNA, the CDR3 is TGTGCCAGCAGCCAAGAGGGAACGGTCTTGAGATATGACTACACCTTC.

The chain carries TRBV20-1 and TRBJ2-5; D tentatively fits TRBD1 or TRBD2 (5 bases each). Trimming cost V 0 bases and J 5 bases, with 25 bases left between them. The CDR3 runs to 18 residues. Germline lookup yields CDR1 DFQATT and CDR2 SNEGSKA (reference sequence). CDR3 DNA sequence: TGCAGTGCTAGAGATATATCGAAAGGGGTTAGGGACCGGGAGACCCAGTACTTC. This codes for CSARDISKGVRDRETQYF.

This rearrangement joins TRBV25-1 to TRBJ2-7; no reliable D call. CDR1 and CDR2 (germline): MGHDK, SYGVNS. This CDR3 is built from 12 residues. V was pared by 4 bases and J by 7 bases, with 11 bases between. CDR3 region: CASSGKVREQYF. As DNA, the CDR3 is TGTGCCAGCAGTGGCAAGGTCCGGGAGCAGTACTTC.

In DNA, the CDR3 is TGTGCCAGCAGTTCGGGGGGCGCGGGGAACACTGAAGCTTTCTTT. Protein product: CASSSGGAGNTEAFF. The chain is built from TRBV28 and TRBJ1-1, with D possibly being TRBD1 (6 bases). The germline V and J ends were trimmed by 4 bases and 1 base, with 13 bases remaining between them. Germline values: CDR1 MDHEN, CDR2 SYDVKM. The CDR3 sequence is 15 residues long.

V is TRBV14 and J is TRBJ1-1, with 8 bases matching TRBD1. Unmatched junction bases numbered 7, after V lost 4 bases and J lost 6 bases. The V gene's germline CDR1 is SGHDN and CDR2 FVKESK. This CDR3 has 14 amino acids. The CDR3 bases are TGTGCCAGCAGCCTTTGGACAGGGCCCCCTGAAGCTTTCTTT. Translated, it gives CASSLWTGPPEAFF.

This rearrangement joins TRBV13 to TRBJ2-5; TRBD1 matches at 7 bases. The DNA end is more similar to TRBJ2-7, so the J call may be wrong. This CDR3 spans 14 amino acids. CDR1 is PRHDT and CDR2 is FYEKMQ in the germline V gene (reference sequence). The CDR3 nucleotides read TGTGCCACCACTCGGACAGGAAAGGACTACGAGCAGTACTTC. This encodes CATTRTGKDYEQYF.

This clonotype has just a few counts. The J gene is TRBJ1-2, the V gene TRBV6-6; TRBD1 aligns across 7 bases. The germline gives CDR1 MNHNY, CDR2 SVGAGI (reference sequence). J was trimmed by 8 bases and V by 9 bases; bases with no gene match: 9. This CDR3 is built from 12 residues. The CDR3, as DNA: TGTGCCAGTCTTTCTCAGGGGGTCGGCTACACCTTC. Amino acid sequence: CASLSQGVGYTF.

This clonotype has only a few counts. The chain is built from TRBV15 and TRBJ2-3, with D tentatively TRBD2 (6 bases). The CDR3 extends over 16 amino acids. V lost 3 bases to trimming and J lost 0 bases, with 13 bases between them. Germline CDR1 and CDR2: LNHNV and YYDKDF (reference sequence). DNA of the CDR3: TGTGCCACCAGCAGGGATCCTAGCGCCAGCACAGATACGCAGTATTTT. Translating gives CATSRDPSASTDTQYF. Full variable domain (rest looked up from reference TRBV15 and TRBJ2-3): DAMVIQNPRYQVTQFGKPVTLSCSQTLNHNVMYWYQQKSSQAPKLLFHYYDKDFNNEADTPDNFQSRRPNTSFCFLDIRSPGLGDTAMYLCATSRDPSASTDTQYFGPGTRLTVL.

This clonotype was observed a few times. The chain links TRBV12-3 or TRBV12-4 to TRBJ2-4; 7 nucleotides agree with TRBD1. V gave up 4 bases and J gave up 8 bases; unmatched junction bases: 8. CDR3 length equals 14 residues. In nucleotides, the CDR3 is TGTGCCAGCAGTTCACAGGGGCAGGGTGACATTCAGTACTTC. It encodes CASSSQGQGDIQYF.

This chain's CDR3 is CSVEDLHEQYF. The CDR3 coding sequence is TGCAGCGTTGAAGATCTCCACGAGCAGTACTTC. This chain connects TRBV29-1 to TRBJ2-7, with unresolved D. Trimming took off 0 bases at V and 5 bases at J, with 5 bases between the two ends. The germline CDR1 and CDR2 sequences are SQVTM and ANQGSEA. The CDR3 is 11 residues long.

Turning to this clonotype: An end of the junction does not agree with germline; a read error may underlie this. The V and J genes are TRBV4-3 and TRBJ1-1; 8 nucleotides agree with TRBD1. There are 15 residues in the CDR3. Germline CDR1 reads LGHNA; CDR2 reads YSLEER. CDR3 sequence: CAGSQASRGHTEAFF. CDR3 in DNA: TGCGCCGGCAGCCAGGCAAGCAGGGGGCACACTGAAGCTTTCTTT.

A word on this clonotype: A much larger clone differs by one base, so this may be a read error. The V call is TRBV4-3, the J call TRBJ2-5; perhaps TRBD2 as D (5 bases). Germline V gene data show CDR1 as LGHNA and CDR2 as YSLEER. The CDR3 has 13 amino acids. The CDR3 DNA sequence: TGCGCCAGGAGCCAAGGAGGATGGGAGACCCAGTACTTC. Translated, it gives CARSQGGWETQYF.

This clonotype showed up just a few times. The chain employs TRBV29-1 and TRBJ2-5, with D perhaps TRBD2 (6 bases). There are 13 residues in the CDR3. Germline CDR1 reads SQVTM; CDR2 reads ANQGSEA. Trimming cost V 2 bases and J 9 bases, with 16 bases left between them. CDR3 loop: CSVEPTSWAAQYF. The DNA of the CDR3 is TGCAGCGTTGAACCGACTAGTTGGGCCGCCCAGTACTTC.